This T cell receptor (beta chain) derives from a study of blood T cell repertoires in COVID-19. The overall study: From the United States, Italy and Spain came samples of acute and convalescent COVID-19.

Only a few counts were recorded for this clone. Libraries were prepared by immunoSEQ multiplex PCR; TCRdb keeps only in-frame clonotypes and omits some of them. The table records some 130,000 clones, about 70% of them present only once. V was cut by 4 bases and J by 6 bases, with 7 bases left in between. The CDR3 sequence is 11 residues long. The germline CDR1 and CDR2 sequences are SNHLY and FYNNEI. This clonotype originated in a woman aged 70-85 years with acute or convalescent COVID-19. Source material: peripheral blood. The V call is TRBV2, the J call TRBJ2-7; D remains unclear. The CDR3 nucleotides read TGTGCCAGCAGTGCAGGCCTCGAGCAGTACTTC. Protein sequence: CASSAGLEQYF.